Presented here are 7 T cell receptor beta chains from one specimen sequenced in a study of beta chain features in type 1 diabetes. Expressed TCRB transcripts got sequenced, as all isolated RNA was reverse transcribed. Profiled with immunoSEQ multiplex PCR; TCRdb holds only in-frame clones, not every one. The table shows some 500,000 clones, with 11% occurring only once. Sequenced sample: naive CD4+ T cells from blood. Receptors were obtained from a woman aged 18-29 years in good health.

This clone came up a few times. The CDR3 sequence is CASKDRLYNEQFF. The CDR3 coding sequence is TGTGCCAGCAAGGACAGGCTGTACAATGAGCAGTTCTTC. The V gene is TRBV11-1, the J gene TRBJ2-1, with TRBD1 identical over 7 bases. In germline, CDR1 is SGHAT, CDR2 FQDESV (reference sequence). Germline trimming cut 7 bases from V and 4 bases from J; bases unmatched to any gene: 4. CDR3 size: 13 residues.

This clone came up a few times. V and J are TRBV5-6 and TRBJ2-5; TRBD1 agrees at 7 bases. CDR3 length: 14 residues. Trimming took 4 bases from V and 5 from J; bases not matched to a gene: 8. CDR1 is SGHDT and CDR2 is YYEEEE in the germline V gene. The CDR3 region is CASSQPQGTETQYF. In DNA, the CDR3 is TGTGCCAGCAGCCAACCACAGGGGACGGAGACCCAGTACTTC.

This chain connects TRBV7-8 to TRBJ2-7; 7 nucleotides match TRBD1. The germline gives CDR1 SGHVS, CDR2 FQNEAQ. V was pared by 4 bases and J by 1 base, with 4 bases of the junction left unmatched. The CDR3 runs to 14 residues. CDR3: CASSWRTGSYEQYF. The CDR3 bases are TGTGCCAGCAGCTGGCGGACAGGTTCCTACGAGCAGTACTTC. Complete variable domain (other parts from reference TRBV7-8 and TRBJ2-7): GAGVSQSPRYKVAKRGQDVALRCDPISGHVSLFWYQQALGQGPEFLTYFQNEAQLDKSGLPSDRFFAERPEGSVSTLKIQRTQQEDSAVYLCASSWRTGSYEQYFGPGTRLTVT.

This clone appeared a few times. The sample carries other DNA sequences with the same CDR3. The chain employs TRBV13 and TRBJ2-3; unclear D gene. V lost 5 bases and J 1 base, leaving 7 bases between the germline ends. The CDR3 loop spans 13 amino acids. Germline assignment: CDR1 PRHDT and CDR2 FYEKMQ (reference sequence). CDR3 nucleotide sequence: TGTGCCAGCAGCCTGGTGGGCACAGATACGCAGTATTTT. Translation gives CASSLVGTDTQYF.

This clone was seen only a few times. The J gene is TRBJ1-2, the V gene TRBV10-3, with a possible D match to TRBD1 (5 bases). V shed 3 bases and J shed 9 bases, with 23 bases lying between them. Looked up from germline, CDR1 is ENHRY and CDR2 is SYGVKD. The CDR3 contains 16 residues. CDR3 residues: CAISESQPGSQGRYTF. DNA of the CDR3: TGTGCCATCAGTGAATCTCAGCCCGGATCCCAGGGCCGCTACACCTTC.

The V and J genes are TRBV5-4 and TRBJ1-6, with 9 positions matching TRBD1. Germline trimming cut 5 bases from V and 2 bases from J; bases unmatched to any gene: 2. The CDR3 totals 15 residues. Germline CDR1 is SGHNT and CDR2 is YYREEE (reference sequence). In DNA, the CDR3 is TGTGCCAGCAGGAGGGACAGGGCCTATAATTCACCCCTCCACTTT. It is translated as CASRRDRAYNSPLHF. Combining the CDR3 with reference TRBV5-4 and TRBJ1-6 gives the whole variable domain ETGVTQSPTHLIKTRGQQVTLRCSSQSGHNTVSWYQQALGQGPQFIFQYYREEENGRGNFPPRFSGLQFPNYSSELNVNALELDDSALYLCASRRDRAYNSPLHFGNGTRLTVT.

The rearrangement uses TRBV11-2 and TRBJ2-2; 7 bases agree with TRBD1. With 5 bases clipped from V and 5 bases from J, the junction kept 2 bases outside the gene matches. The CDR3 length is 13 residues. Germline-derived CDR1 and CDR2 are SGHAT and FQNNGV. DNA of the CDR3: TGTGCCAGCAGCGGCAGGGGGACCGGGGAGCTGTTTTTT. The encoded protein is CASSGRGTGELFF.